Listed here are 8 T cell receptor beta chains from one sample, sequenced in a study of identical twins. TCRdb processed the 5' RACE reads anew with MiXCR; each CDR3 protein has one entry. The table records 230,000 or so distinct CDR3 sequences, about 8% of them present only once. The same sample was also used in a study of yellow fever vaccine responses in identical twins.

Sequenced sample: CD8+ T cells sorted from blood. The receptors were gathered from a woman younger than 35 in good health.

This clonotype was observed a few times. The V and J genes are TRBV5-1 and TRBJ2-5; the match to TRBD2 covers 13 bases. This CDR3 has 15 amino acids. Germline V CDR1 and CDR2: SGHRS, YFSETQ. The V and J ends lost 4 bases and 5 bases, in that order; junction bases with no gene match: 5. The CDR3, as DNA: TGCGCCAGCAGCAGCTCACTAGCGGGGGGGGAGACCCAGTACTTC. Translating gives CASSSSLAGGETQYF.

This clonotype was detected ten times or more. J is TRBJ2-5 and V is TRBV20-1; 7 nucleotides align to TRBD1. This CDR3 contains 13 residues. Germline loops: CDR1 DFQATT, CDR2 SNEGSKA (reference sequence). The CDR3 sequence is CSDTTGLQETQYF. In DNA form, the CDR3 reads TGCAGCGATACGACAGGGCTACAAGAGACCCAGTACTTC.

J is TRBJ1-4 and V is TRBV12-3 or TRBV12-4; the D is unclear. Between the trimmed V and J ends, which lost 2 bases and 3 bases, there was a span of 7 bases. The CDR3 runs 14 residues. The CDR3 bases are TGTGCCAGCAGTTTATCGCCGGCTAATGAAAAACTGTTTTTT. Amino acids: CASSLSPANEKLFF.

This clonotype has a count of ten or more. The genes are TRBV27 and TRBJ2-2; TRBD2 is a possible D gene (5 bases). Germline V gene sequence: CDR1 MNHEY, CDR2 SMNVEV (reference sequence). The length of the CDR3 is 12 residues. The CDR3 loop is CAVLANTGELFF. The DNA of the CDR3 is TGTGCGGTACTAGCGAACACCGGGGAGCTGTTTTTT.

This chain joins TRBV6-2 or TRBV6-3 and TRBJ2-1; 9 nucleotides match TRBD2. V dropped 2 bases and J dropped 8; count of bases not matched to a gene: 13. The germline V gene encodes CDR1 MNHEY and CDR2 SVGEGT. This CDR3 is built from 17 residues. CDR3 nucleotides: TGTGCCAGCAGTTACAACCGCGTTAGCGGGAGTATGGATGAGCAGTTCTTC. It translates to CASSYNRVSGSMDEQFF.

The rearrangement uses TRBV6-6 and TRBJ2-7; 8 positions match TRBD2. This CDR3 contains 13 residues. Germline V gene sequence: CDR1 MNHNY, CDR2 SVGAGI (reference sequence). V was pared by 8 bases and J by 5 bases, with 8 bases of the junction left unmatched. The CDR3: CASGAGDSDEQYF. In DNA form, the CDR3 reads TGTGCCAGCGGAGCGGGAGACAGCGACGAGCAGTACTTC.

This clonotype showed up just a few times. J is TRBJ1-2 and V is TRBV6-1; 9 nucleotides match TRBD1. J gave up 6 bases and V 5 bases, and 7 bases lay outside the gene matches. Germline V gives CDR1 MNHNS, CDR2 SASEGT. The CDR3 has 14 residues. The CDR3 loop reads CASSTQTGGNGYTF. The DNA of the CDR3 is TGTGCCAGCAGTACCCAGACAGGGGGGAATGGCTACACCTTC.

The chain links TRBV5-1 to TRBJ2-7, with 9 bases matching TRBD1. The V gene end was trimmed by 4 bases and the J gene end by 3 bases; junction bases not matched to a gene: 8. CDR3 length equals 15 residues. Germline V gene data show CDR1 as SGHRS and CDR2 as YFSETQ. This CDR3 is CASSPFRDRDYEQYF. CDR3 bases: TGCGCCAGCAGCCCTTTCCGGGACAGGGACTACGAGCAGTACTTC.